Following are 19 T cell receptor beta chains from one sample sequenced in a study of CD4 T cells in relation to SARS-CoV-2 and coronaviruses. Libraries were prepared by immunoSEQ multiplex PCR; TCRdb keeps only in-frame clonotypes and omits some of them. The data contain 43,000 or so clones, over 70% of them singletons. Antigens of these TCRs are unknown. The sequencing input was naive CD4+ T cells from PBMCs, cultured in vitro. Documented subset: naive CD4+ T cells isolated by negative enrichment. These receptors originate from an adult with COVID-19.

The V call is TRBV4-1, the J call TRBJ1-1, with unresolved D. Germline CDR1 reads MGHRA; CDR2 reads YSYEKL. This CDR3 spans 15 amino acids. V was pared by 3 bases and J by 0 bases, with 11 bases between. CDR3 region: CASSQWKGLNTEAFF. The CDR3, as DNA: TGCGCCAGCAGCCAGTGGAAGGGCCTGAACACTGAAGCTTTCTTT.

The V and J genes are TRBV4-2 and TRBJ2-3; D not resolved. The CDR3 totals 14 residues. Per the germline V gene, CDR1 is LGHNA and CDR2 is YNFKEQ. V was pared by 1 base and J by 0 bases, with 5 bases between. The CDR3 sequence is CASSQGLSTDTQYF. In DNA form, the CDR3 reads TGTGCCAGCAGCCAAGGTCTTAGCACAGATACGCAGTATTTT.

The chain recombines TRBV25-1 with TRBJ2-2; D is uncertain. Germline V lookup: CDR1 MGHDK, CDR2 SYGVNS. The CDR3 is 13 residues long. The V end was cut by 8 bases, the J end by 5 bases, with 12 bases between. The CDR3 protein is CASHRGKTGELFF. In nucleotides, the CDR3 is TGTGCCAGCCACCGTGGAAAAACCGGGGAGCTGTTTTTT.

The rearrangement joins TRBV10-3 to TRBJ1-2; 8 bases line up with TRBD1. CDR1 is ENHRY, CDR2 SYGVKD, per germline. This CDR3 is built from 13 residues. Losses at the gene ends were 5 bases for V and 3 bases for J; bases not matched to a gene: 2. The CDR3 DNA reads TGTGCCATCAGTAACAGGGGGGACTATGGCTACACCTTC. Encoded protein: CAISNRGDYGYTF.

The rearrangement links TRBV6-2 or TRBV6-3 to TRBJ2-1; maybe TRBD2 (6 bases). Germline-derived CDR1 and CDR2 are MNHEY and SVGEGT. The CDR3 length is 16 residues. V was cut by 2 bases and J by 0 bases, with 11 bases left in between. The CDR3 sequence: CASSYRQGLSYNEQFF. Written as DNA, the CDR3 is TGTGCCAGCAGTTACCGCCAGGGACTCTCCTACAATGAGCAGTTCTTC.

The chain is built from TRBV11-3 and TRBJ2-2; D remains unclear. V lost 4 bases to trimming and J lost 4 bases, with 7 bases between them. The CDR3 totals 13 residues. The germline gives CDR1 SGHNT, CDR2 YENEEA. The CDR3 sequence is CASSSKVTGELFF. The CDR3 DNA is TGTGCCAGCAGCTCTAAGGTCACCGGGGAGCTGTTTTTT.

This clone came up once. The V gene is TRBV5-5, the J gene TRBJ2-3; possible D gene TRBD1, 6 bases. The CDR3 length is 16 residues. CDR1 and CDR2 (germline): SGHKS, YYEKEE (reference sequence). Trimming removed 0 bases from V and 3 bases from J, with 14 bases in between. The CDR3 reads CASSLELQGITDTQYF. The CDR3 bases are TGTGCCAGCAGCTTGGAATTGCAGGGGATTACAGATACGCAGTATTTT.

V usage is TRBV7-2 and J usage is TRBJ2-2, with D possibly being TRBD2 (5 bases). V was pared by 7 bases and J by 2 bases, with 14 bases between. Germline V gene data show CDR1 as SGHTA and CDR2 as FQGNSA. The CDR3 spans 15 residues. CDR3 sequence reads: CASTQGGLNTGELFF. CDR3 coding DNA: TGTGCCAGCACACAAGGCGGACTTAACACCGGGGAGCTGTTTTTT.

The rearrangement uses TRBV7-9 and TRBJ1-1; D ambiguous. V was pared by 2 bases and J by 0 bases, with 4 bases between. The CDR3 extends over 13 amino acids. Germline V lookup: CDR1 SEHNR, CDR2 FQNEAQ (reference sequence). CDR3 protein: CASSLLVNTEAFF. Written as DNA, the CDR3 is TGTGCCAGCAGCTTACTAGTGAACACTGAAGCTTTCTTT.

The chain joins TRBV4-3 to TRBJ2-4; D is tentatively TRBD1 or TRBD2 (5 bases each). Germline CDR1 reads LGHNA; CDR2 reads YSLEER. CDR3 length: 15 amino acids. V was clipped by 3 bases and J by 4 bases, with 13 bases between them. The CDR3 here is CASSHTGTAKNIQYF. CDR3 nucleotide sequence: TGCGCCAGCAGCCATACCGGGACGGCGAAAAACATTCAGTACTTC.

This rearrangement joins TRBV18 to TRBJ1-5; no reliable D call. Germline CDR1 and CDR2: KGHSH and LQKENI. The CDR3 length is 16 residues. V lost 3 bases to trimming and J lost 0 bases, with 12 bases between them. The CDR3 nucleotides read TGTGCCAGCTCACCGAATCCCCGGGGTAGCAATCAGCCCCAGCATTTT. As protein: CASSPNPRGSNQPQHF.

The chain combines TRBV4-1 with TRBJ1-1; 8 positions agree with TRBD1. The CDR3 extends over 14 amino acids. Germline CDR1 and CDR2: MGHRA and YSYEKL. With V trimmed by 1 base and J by 5 bases, 3 bases remained unmatched. CDR3 amino acids: CASSQARGHTEAFF. In DNA, the CDR3 is TGCGCCAGCAGCCAAGCCAGGGGGCATACTGAAGCTTTCTTT.

The V call is TRBV6-2 or TRBV6-3, the J call TRBJ2-5, with TRBD2 identical over 8 bases. CDR3 length: 15 amino acids. Germline V gene sequence: CDR1 MNHEY, CDR2 SVGEGT. V was pared by 2 bases and J by 4 bases, with 6 bases of the junction left unmatched. The chain's CDR3 is CASSYPTSGRETQYF. The CDR3, as DNA: TGTGCCAGCAGTTACCCCACTAGCGGAAGAGAGACCCAGTACTTC.

The chain combines TRBV7-8 with TRBJ2-5; D gene uncertain. V lost 5 bases and J lost 5, with 18 bases in between. CDR1 and CDR2 (germline): SGHVS, FQNEAQ. The CDR3 extends over 15 amino acids. Here the CDR3 DNA reads TGTGCCAGCAGCCTAACTTGGACGGAGACGGAGACCCAGTACTTC. Translating it yields CASSLTWTETETQYF.

The CDR3 sequence: CASSLKGAIYEQYF. CDR3 nucleotide sequence: TGTGCCAGCAGCCTGAAGGGGGCGATTTACGAGCAGTACTTC. This chain connects TRBV28 to TRBJ2-7; 7 bases fit TRBD1. V lost 6 bases to trimming and J lost 4 bases; unmatched junction nucleotides: 9. CDR1 and CDR2 (germline): MDHEN, SYDVKM. This CDR3 is 14 amino acids long.

This rearrangement joins TRBV4-2 to TRBJ2-7, with 14 bases aligning to TRBD2. The germline gives CDR1 LGHNA, CDR2 YNFKEQ. With 2 bases clipped from V and 6 bases from J, the junction kept 15 bases outside the gene matches. This CDR3 comprises 19 residues. CDR3 sequence (DNA): TGTGCCAGCAGCCAATATCCTCCGGGACTAGCGGGAGATAGTGGCGAGCAGTACTTC. Translating it yields CASSQYPPGLAGDSGEQYF.

The rearrangement uses TRBV15 and TRBJ2-5; D might be TRBD2 (6 bases). The CDR3 totals 16 residues. With 2 bases removed from V and 2 bases from J, the gap between germline ends came to 15 bases. In germline, CDR1 is LNHNV, CDR2 YYDKDF (reference sequence). DNA for the CDR3: TGTGCCACCAGCAGATCCCTCGGGAGACAACAAGAGACCCAGTACTTC. Translated, it gives CATSRSLGRQQETQYF.

V gene TRBV18 combines with J gene TRBJ1-5, with D possibly matching TRBD1 (6 bases). The CDR3 runs to 14 residues. Trimming shortened V by 2 bases and J by 5 bases, and 10 bases separated the two germline ends. The germline V gene encodes CDR1 KGHSH and CDR2 LQKENI. CDR3 DNA: TGTGCCAGCTCACCAACAGGGTTCCATCAGCCCCAGCATTTT. The encoded protein is CASSPTGFHQPQHF.

The chain employs TRBV29-1 and TRBJ1-4; D is perhaps TRBD1 (6 bases). With 5 bases removed from V and 7 bases from J, the gap between germline ends came to 20 bases. CDR3 length: 15 amino acids. Germline loops: CDR1 SQVTM, CDR2 ANQGSEA. The CDR3 DNA follows: TGCAGCGTTAGGGATTTCGGGCAGGGGACTGAAAAACTGTTTTTT. Protein product: CSVRDFGQGTEKLFF.